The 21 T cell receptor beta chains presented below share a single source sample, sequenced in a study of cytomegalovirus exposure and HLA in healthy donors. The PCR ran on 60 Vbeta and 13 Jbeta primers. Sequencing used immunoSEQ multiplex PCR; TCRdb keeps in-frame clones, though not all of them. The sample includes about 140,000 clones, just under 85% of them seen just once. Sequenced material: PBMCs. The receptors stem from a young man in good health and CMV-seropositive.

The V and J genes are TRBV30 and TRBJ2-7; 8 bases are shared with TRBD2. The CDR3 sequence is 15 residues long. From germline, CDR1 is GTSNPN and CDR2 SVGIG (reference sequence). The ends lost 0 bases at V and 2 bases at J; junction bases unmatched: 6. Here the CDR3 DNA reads TGTGCCTGGAGTGTACGGGGGGGGATCACCTACGAGCAGTACTTC. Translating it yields CAWSVRGGITYEQYF.

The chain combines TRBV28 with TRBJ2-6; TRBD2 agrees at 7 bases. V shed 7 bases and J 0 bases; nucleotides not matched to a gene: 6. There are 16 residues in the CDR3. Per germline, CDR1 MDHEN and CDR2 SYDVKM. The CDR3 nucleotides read TGTGCCAGCACCGGGGGGTTAAGCTCTGGGGCCAACGTCCTGACTTTC. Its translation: CASTGGLSSGANVLTF.

CDR3 loop: CASSGRGGLYNSPLHF. The CDR3 bases are TGTGCCAGCAGCGGACGAGGGGGCTTGTATAATTCACCCCTCCACTTT. The rearrangement links TRBV28 to TRBJ1-6; 7 positions agree with TRBD1. CDR1 is MDHEN and CDR2 is SYDVKM in the germline V gene. The CDR3 has 16 amino acids. The V and J ends lost 6 bases and 4 bases, in that order; junction bases with no gene match: 9.

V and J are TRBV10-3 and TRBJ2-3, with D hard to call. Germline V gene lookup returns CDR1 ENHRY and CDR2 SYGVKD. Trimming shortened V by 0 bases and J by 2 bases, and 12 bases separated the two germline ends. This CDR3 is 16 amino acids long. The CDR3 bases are TGTGCCATCAGTGAGTCCGGTTTAAGTCTCACAGATACGCAGTATTTT. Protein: CAISESGLSLTDTQYF.

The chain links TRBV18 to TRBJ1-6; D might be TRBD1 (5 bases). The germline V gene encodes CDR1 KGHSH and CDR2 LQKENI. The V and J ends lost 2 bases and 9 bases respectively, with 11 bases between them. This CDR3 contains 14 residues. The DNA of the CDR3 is TGTGCCAGCTCACCAGAACAGGAAGGTTCACCCCTCCACTTT. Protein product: CASSPEQEGSPLHF.

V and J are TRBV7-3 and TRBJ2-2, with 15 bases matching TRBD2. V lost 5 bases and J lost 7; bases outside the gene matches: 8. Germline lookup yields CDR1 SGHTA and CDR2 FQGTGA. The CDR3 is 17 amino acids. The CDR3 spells CASSRTSGRAEVGELFF. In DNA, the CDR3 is TGTGCCAGCAGCCGGACTAGCGGGAGGGCCGAGGTCGGGGAGCTGTTTTTT. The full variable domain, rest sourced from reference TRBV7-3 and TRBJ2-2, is GAGVSQTPSNKVTEKGKYVELRCDPISGHTALYWYRQSLGQGPEFLIYFQGTGAADDSGLPNDRFFAVRPEGSVSTLKIQRTERGDSAVYLCASSRTSGRAEVGELFFGEGSRLTVL.

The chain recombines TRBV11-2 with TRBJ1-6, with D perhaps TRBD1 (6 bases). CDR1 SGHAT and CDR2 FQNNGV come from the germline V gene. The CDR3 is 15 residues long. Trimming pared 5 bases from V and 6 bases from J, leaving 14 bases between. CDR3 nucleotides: TGTGCCAGCAGCCCCGGGACAACAACTAATTCACCCCTCCACTTT. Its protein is CASSPGTTTNSPLHF.

The DNA for the CDR3 is TGTGCCAGCAGCTTAATGGTTCTAGGCGGTCTAAATGAGCAGTTCTTC. Protein product: CASSLMVLGGLNEQFF. V and J are TRBV7-3 and TRBJ2-1; D is undetermined. The CDR3 contains 16 residues. The V gene lost 1 base and the J gene lost 7 bases, with 17 bases spanning the gap. Germline CDR1 reads SGHTA; CDR2 reads FQGTGA. Together with reference TRBV7-3 and TRBJ2-1, the CDR3 gives the full variable domain: GAGVSQTPSNKVTEKGKYVELRCDPISGHTALYWYRQSLGQGPEFLIYFQGTGAADDSGLPNDRFFAVRPEGSVSTLKIQRTERGDSAVYLCASSLMVLGGLNEQFFGPGTRLTVL.

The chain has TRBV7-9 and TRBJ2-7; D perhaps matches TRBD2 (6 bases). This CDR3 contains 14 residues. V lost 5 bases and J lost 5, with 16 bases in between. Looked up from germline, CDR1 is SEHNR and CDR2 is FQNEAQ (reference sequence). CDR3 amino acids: CASSLGGFLNEQYF. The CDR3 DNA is TGTGCCAGCAGCCTAGGAGGGTTCTTGAACGAGCAGTACTTC.

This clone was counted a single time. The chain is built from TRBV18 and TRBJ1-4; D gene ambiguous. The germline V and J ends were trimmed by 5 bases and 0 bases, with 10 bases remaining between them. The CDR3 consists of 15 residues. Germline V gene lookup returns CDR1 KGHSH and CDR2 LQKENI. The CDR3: CASSKSMSTNEKLFF. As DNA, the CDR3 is TGTGCCAGCTCAAAGAGCATGTCAACTAATGAAAAACTGTTTTTT.

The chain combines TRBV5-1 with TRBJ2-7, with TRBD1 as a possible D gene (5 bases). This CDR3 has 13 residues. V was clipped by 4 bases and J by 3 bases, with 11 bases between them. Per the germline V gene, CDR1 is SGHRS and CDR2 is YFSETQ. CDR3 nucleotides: TGCGCCAGCAGCCTACCGACAGTCTACGAGCAGTACTTC. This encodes CASSLPTVYEQYF.

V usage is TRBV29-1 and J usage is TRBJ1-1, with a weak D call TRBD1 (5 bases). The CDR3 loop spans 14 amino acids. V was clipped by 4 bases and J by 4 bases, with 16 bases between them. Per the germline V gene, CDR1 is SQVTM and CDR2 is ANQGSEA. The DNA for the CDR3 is TGCAGCGTTGGGGGGGGTAGGGTGGGCACTGAAGCTTTCTTT. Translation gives CSVGGGRVGTEAFF.

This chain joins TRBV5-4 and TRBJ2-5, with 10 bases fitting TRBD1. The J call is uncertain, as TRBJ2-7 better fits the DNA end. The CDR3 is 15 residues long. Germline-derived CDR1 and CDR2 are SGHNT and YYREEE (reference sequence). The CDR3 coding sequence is TGTGCCAGCAGCTATGGACAGGGGGATGCCTACGAGCAGTACTTC. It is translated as CASSYGQGDAYEQYF.

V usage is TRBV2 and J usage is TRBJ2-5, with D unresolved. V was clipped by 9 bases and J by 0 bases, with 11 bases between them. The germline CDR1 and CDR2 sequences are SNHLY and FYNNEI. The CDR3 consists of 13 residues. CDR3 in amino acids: CASRIDYQETQYF. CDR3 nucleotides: TGTGCCAGTAGGATAGACTACCAAGAGACCCAGTACTTC.

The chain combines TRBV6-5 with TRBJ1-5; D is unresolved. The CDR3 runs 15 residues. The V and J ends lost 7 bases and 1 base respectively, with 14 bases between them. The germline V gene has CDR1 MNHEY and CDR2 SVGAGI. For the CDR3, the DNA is TGTGCCAGCACCCCCTCGGGGAAGAGCAATCAGCCCCAGCATTTT. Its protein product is CASTPSGKSNQPQHF.

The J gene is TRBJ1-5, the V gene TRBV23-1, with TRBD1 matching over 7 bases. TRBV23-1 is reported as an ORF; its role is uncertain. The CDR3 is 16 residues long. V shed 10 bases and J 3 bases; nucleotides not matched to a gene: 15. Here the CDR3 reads CAKRGDRDLFNQPQHF. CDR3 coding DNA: TGCGCCAAAAGGGGAGACAGGGACCTATTCAATCAGCCCCAGCATTTT.

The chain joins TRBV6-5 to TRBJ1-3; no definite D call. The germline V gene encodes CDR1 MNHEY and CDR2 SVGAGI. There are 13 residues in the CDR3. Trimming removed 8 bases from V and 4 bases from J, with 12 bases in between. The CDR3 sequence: CASGRGGGNTIYF. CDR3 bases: TGTGCCAGCGGGCGGGGAGGCGGAAACACCATATATTTT.

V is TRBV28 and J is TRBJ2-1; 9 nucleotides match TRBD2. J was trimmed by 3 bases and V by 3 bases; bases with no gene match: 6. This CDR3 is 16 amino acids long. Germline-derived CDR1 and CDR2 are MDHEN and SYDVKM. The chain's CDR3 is CASSFFSGRFYNEQFF. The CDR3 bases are TGTGCCAGCAGTTTCTTTAGCGGGAGATTCTACAATGAGCAGTTCTTC.

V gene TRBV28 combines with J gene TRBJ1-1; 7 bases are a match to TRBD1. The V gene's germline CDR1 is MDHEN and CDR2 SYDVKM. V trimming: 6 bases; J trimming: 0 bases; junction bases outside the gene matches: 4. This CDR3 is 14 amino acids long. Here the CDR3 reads CASSPGQLNTEAFF. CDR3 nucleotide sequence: TGTGCCAGCAGCCCGGGACAGCTGAACACTGAAGCTTTCTTT.

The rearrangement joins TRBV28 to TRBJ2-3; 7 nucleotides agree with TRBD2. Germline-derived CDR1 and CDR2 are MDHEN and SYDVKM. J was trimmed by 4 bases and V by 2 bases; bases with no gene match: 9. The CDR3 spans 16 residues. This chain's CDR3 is CASSLKAGVWPDTQYF. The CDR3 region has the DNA TGTGCCAGCAGTTTAAAGGCGGGGGTGTGGCCAGATACGCAGTATTTT.

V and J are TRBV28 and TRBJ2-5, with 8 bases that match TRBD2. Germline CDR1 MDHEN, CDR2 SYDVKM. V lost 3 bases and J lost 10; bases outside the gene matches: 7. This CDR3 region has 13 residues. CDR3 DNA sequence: TGTGCCAGCAGTTTGGGGACTAGAACGGACCAGTACTTC. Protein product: CASSLGTRTDQYF. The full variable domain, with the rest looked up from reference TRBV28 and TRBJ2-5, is DVKVTQSSRYLVKRTGEKVFLECVQDMDHENMFWYRQDPGLGLRLIYFSYDVKMKEKGDIPEGYSVSREKKERFSLILESASTNQTSMYLCASSLGTRTDQYFGPGTRLLVL.